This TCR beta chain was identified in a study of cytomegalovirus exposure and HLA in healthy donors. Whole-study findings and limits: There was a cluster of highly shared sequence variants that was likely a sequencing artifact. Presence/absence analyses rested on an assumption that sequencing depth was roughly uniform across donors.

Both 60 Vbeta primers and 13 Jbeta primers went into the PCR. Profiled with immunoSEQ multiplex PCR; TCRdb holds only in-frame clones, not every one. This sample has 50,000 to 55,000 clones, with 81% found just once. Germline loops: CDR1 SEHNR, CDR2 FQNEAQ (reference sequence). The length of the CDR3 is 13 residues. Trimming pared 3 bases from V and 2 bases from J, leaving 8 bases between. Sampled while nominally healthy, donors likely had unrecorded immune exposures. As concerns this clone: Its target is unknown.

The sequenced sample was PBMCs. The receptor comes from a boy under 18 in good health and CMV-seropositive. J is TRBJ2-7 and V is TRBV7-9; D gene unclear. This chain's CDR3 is CASSFLETYEQYF. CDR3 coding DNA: TGTGCCAGCAGCTTCCTAGAGACCTACGAGCAGTACTTC. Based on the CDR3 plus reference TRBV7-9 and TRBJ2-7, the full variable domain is DTGVSQNPRHKITKRGQNVTFRCDPISEHNRLYWYRQTLGQGPEFLTYFQNEAQLEKSRLLSDRFSAERPKGSFSTLEIQRTEQGDSAMYLCASSFLETYEQYFGPGTRLTVT.